The sequence of this TCR beta chain was determined in a study of shared clonotypes between healthy human individuals. About the research overall: Per donor, CD8 memory used one plate, CD8 naive used two, CD4 memory used three and CD4 naive used three. Study-level results: Non-shared clonotypes displayed generation probabilities falling below those of clonotypes present in all four donors.

Looked up from germline, CDR1 is SGHVS and CDR2 is FQNEAQ. The CDR3 totals 17 residues. Trimming took 1 base from V and 5 from J, leaving 20 bases between them. This clone has ten or more counts. What it binds is unknown. Some clones are missing from TCRdb's copy, which holds only in-frame ones; the method was immunoSEQ multiplex PCR. The repertoire holds over a million clones, with approximately 80% as singletons. The rearrangement links TRBV7-8 to TRBJ1-2, with unresolved D. The sequence was obtained from a man aged 18 to 29 in good health. Some clones in this sample may be carry-over from other donors' samples. The sample comprised memory CD4+ T cells from PBMCs. Subset noted: CD45RA-negative fraction. CDR3 sequence reads: CASSLVVVPSAKYGYTF. The CDR3 DNA sequence: TGTGCCAGCAGCTTAGTTGTAGTCCCCTCCGCGAAATATGGCTACACCTTC.